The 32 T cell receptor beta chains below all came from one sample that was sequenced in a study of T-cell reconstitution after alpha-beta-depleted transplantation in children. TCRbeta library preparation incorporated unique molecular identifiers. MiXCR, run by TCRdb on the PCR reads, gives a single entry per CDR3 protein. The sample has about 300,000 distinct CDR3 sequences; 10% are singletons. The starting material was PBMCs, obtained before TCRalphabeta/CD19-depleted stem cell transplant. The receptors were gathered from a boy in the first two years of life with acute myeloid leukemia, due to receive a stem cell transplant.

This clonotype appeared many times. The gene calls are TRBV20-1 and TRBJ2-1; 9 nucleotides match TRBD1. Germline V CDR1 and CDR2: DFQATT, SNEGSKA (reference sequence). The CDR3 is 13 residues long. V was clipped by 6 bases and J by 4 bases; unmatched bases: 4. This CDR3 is CSAVGTGYNEQFF. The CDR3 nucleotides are TGCAGTGCGGTAGGGACAGGGTACAATGAGCAGTTCTTC.

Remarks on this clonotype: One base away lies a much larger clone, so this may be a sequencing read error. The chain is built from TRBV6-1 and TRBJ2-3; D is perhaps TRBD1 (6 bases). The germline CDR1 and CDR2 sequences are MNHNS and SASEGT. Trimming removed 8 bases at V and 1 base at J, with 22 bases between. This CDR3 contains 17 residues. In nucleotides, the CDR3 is TGTGCCAGCTGTCGTAACAGGGTTCTTGTGGGCACAGATACGCAGTATTTT. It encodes CASCRNRVLVGTDTQYF.

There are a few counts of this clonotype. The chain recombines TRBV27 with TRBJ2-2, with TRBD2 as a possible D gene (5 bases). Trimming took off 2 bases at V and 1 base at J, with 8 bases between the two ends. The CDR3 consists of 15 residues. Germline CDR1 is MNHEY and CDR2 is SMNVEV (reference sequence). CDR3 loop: CASSLHGKNTGELFF. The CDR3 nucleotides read TGTGCCAGCAGTTTACACGGGAAGAACACCGGGGAGCTGTTTTTT.

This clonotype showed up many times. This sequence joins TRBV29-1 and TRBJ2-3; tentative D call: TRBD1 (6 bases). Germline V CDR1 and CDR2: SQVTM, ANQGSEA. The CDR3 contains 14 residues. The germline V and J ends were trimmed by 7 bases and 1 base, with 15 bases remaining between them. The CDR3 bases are TGCAGCGCGCAGGCGTGGGGGCGCACAGATACGCAGTATTTT. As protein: CSAQAWGRTDTQYF.

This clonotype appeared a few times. The CDR3 DNA sequence: TGTGCCAGCATCCGGACCGGGACTAGCGGGGGGAAGAACACCGGGGAGCTGTTTTTT. It specifies CASIRTGTSGGKNTGELFF. This sequence joins TRBV28 and TRBJ2-2; the match to TRBD2 covers 15 bases. Germline assignment: CDR1 MDHEN and CDR2 SYDVKM. V lost 7 bases and J lost 1; bases outside the gene matches: 10. The CDR3 consists of 19 residues.

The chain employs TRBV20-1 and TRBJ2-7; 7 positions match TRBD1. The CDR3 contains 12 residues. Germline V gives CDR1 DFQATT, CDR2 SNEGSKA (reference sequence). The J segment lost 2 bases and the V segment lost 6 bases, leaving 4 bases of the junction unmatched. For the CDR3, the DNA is TGCAGTGCCACAGACAGGGCCTACGAGCAGTACTTC. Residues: CSATDRAYEQYF.

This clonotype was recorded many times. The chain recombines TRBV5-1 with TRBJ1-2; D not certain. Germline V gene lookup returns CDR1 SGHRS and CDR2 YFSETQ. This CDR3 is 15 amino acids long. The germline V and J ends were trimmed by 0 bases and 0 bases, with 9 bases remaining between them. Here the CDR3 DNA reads TGCGCCAGCAGCTTGGATCCGGTAGCTAACTATGGCTACACCTTC. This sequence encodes CASSLDPVANYGYTF.

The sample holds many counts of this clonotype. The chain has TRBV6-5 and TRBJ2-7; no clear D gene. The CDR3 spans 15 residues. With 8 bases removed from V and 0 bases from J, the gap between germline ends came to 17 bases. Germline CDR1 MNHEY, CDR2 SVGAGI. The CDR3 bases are TGTGCCAGCTCTACCCTAACCACCTCCTCCTACGAGCAGTACTTC. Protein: CASSTLTTSSYEQYF.

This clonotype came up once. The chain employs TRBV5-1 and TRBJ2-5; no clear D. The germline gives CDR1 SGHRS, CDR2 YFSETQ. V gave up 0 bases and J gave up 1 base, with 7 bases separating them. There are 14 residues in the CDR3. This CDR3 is CASSLDGTQETQYF. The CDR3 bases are TGCGCCAGCAGCTTGGACGGCACCCAAGAGACCCAGTACTTC.

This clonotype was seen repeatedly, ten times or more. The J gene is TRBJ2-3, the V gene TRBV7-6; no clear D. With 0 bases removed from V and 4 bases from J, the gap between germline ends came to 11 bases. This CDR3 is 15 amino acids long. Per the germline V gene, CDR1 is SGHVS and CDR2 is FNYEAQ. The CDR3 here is CASSLAHLVADTQYF. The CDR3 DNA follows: TGTGCCAGCAGCTTAGCGCATCTAGTGGCAGATACGCAGTATTTT.

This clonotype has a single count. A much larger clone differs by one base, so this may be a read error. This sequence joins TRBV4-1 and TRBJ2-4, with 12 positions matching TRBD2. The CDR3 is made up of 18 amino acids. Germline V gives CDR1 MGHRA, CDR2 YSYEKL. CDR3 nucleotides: TGCGCCAGCAGCCACACTAGCGGGAGGCCCGGGGCCAGAAACATTCAGTACTTC. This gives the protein CASSHTSGRPGARNIQYF.

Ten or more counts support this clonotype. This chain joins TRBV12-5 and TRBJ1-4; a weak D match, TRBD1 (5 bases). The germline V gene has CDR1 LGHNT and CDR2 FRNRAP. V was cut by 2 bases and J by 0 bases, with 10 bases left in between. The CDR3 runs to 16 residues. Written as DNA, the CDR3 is TGTGCTAGTGGTTTGCGTCAGGGATCAACTAATGAAAAACTGTTTTTT. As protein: CASGLRQGSTNEKLFF. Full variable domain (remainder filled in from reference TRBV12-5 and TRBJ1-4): DARVTQTPRHKVTEMGQEVTMRCQPILGHNTVFWYRQTMMQGLELLAYFRNRAPLDDSGMPKDRFSAEMPDATLATLKIQPSEPRDSAVYFCASGLRQGSTNEKLFFGSGTQLSVL.

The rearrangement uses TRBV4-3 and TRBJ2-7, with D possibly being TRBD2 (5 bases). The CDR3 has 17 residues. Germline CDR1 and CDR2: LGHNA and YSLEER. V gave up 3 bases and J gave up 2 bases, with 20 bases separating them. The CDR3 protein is CASSQSARLATTYEQYF. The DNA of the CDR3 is TGCGCCAGCAGCCAGAGTGCGCGGCTAGCTACTACCTACGAGCAGTACTTC.

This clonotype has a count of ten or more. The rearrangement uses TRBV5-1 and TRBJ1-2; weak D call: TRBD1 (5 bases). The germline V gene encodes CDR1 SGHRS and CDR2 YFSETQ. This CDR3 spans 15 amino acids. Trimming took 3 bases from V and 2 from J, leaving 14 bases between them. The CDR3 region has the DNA TGCGCCAGCAGCTCGAACAGGTTTCTAAACTATGGCTACACCTTC. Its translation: CASSSNRFLNYGYTF.

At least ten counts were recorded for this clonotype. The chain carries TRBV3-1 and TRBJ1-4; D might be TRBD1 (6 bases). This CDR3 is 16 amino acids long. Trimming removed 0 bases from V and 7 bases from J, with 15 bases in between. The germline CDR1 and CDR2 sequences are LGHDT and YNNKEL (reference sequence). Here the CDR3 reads CASSQDPQGMGEKLFF. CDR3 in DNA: TGTGCCAGCAGCCAAGATCCCCAGGGGATGGGTGAAAAACTGTTTTTT. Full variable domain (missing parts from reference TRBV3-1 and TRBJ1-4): DTAVSQTPKYLVTQMGNDKSIKCEQNLGHDTMYWYKQDSKKFLKIMFSYNNKELIINETVPNRFSPKSPDKAHLNLHINSLELGDSAVYFCASSQDPQGMGEKLFFGSGTQLSVL.

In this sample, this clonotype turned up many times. The CDR3 region is CASSLQWTGMETQYF. Here the CDR3 DNA reads TGCGCCAGCAGCTTGCAATGGACAGGGATGGAGACCCAGTACTTC. This rearrangement joins TRBV5-1 to TRBJ2-5, with 8 bases identical to TRBD1. The V segment lost 1 base and the J segment 5 bases; nucleotides outside the gene matches: 7. CDR3 size: 15 residues. Looked up from germline, CDR1 is SGHRS and CDR2 is YFSETQ.

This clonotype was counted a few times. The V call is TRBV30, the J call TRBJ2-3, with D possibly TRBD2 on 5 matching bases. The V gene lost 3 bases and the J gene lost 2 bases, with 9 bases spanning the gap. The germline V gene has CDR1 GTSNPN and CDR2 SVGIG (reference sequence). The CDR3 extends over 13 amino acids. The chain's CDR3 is CAWSELVTDTQYF. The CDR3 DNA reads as TGTGCCTGGAGCGAACTAGTCACAGATACGCAGTATTTT.

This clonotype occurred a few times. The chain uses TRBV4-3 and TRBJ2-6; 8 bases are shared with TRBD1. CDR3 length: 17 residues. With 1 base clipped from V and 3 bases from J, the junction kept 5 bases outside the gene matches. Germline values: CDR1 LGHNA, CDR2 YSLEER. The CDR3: CASSQGTGLFGANVLTF. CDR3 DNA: TGCGCCAGCAGCCAAGGGACAGGGCTTTTTGGGGCCAACGTCCTGACTTTC.

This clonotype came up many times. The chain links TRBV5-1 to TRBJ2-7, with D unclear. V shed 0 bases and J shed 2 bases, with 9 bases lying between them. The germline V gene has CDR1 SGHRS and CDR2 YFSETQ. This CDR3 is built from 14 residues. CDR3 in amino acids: CASSLDRTPYEQYF. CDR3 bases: TGCGCCAGCAGCTTGGATAGAACTCCCTACGAGCAGTACTTC.

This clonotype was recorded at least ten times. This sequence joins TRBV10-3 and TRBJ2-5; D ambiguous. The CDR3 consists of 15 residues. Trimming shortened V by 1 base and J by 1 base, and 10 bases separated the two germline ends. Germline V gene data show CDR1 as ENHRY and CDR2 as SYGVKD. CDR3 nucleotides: TGTGCCATCAGTGAGTTATACAGTCTCCAAGAGACCCAGTACTTC. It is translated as CAISELYSLQETQYF.

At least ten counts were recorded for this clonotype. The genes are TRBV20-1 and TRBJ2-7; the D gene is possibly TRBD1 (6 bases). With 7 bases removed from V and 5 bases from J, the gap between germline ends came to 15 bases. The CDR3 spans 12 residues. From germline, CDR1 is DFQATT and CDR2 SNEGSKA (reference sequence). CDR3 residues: CSGGRGPDEQYF. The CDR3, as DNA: TGCAGTGGGGGCAGGGGACCCGACGAGCAGTACTTC.

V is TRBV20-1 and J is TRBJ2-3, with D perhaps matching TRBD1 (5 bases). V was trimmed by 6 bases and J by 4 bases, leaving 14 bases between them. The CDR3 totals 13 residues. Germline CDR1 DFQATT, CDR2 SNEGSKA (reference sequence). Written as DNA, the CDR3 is TGCAGTGCGTCCCCCTTAGGGGCAGATACGCAGTATTTT. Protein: CSASPLGADTQYF.

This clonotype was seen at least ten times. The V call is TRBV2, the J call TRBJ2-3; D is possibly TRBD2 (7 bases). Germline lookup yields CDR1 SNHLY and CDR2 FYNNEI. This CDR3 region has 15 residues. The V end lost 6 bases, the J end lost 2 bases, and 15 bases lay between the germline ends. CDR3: CASRRPGGPTDTQYF. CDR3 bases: TGTGCCAGCAGGAGGCCCGGGGGGCCCACAGATACGCAGTATTTT.

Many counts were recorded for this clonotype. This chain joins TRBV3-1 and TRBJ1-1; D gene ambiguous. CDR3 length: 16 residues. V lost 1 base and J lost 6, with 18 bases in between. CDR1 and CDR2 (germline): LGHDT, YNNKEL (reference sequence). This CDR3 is CASSQAASSRIPEAFF. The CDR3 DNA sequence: TGTGCCAGCAGCCAAGCAGCTTCATCGAGGATTCCTGAAGCTTTCTTT.

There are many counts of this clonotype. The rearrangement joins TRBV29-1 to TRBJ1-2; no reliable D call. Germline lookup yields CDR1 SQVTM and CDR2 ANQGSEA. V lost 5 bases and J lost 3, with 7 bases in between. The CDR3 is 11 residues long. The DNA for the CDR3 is TGCAGCGTTTGGTATTACTATGGCTACACCTTC. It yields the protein CSVWYYYGYTF.

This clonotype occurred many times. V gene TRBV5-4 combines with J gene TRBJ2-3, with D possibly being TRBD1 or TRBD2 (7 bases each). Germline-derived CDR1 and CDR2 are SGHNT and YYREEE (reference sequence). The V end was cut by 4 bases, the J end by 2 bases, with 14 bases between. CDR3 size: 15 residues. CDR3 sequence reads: CASSQGGPHTDTQYF. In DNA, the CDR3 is TGTGCCAGCAGCCAGGGGGGGCCCCACACAGATACGCAGTATTTT.

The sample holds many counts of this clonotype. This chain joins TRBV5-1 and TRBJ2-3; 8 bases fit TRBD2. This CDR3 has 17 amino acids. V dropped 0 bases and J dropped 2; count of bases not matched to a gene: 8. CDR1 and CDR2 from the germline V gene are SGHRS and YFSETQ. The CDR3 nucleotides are TGCGCCAGCAGCTTGGAGGGACTAGTATTAACCACAGATACGCAGTATTTT. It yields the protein CASSLEGLVLTTDTQYF.

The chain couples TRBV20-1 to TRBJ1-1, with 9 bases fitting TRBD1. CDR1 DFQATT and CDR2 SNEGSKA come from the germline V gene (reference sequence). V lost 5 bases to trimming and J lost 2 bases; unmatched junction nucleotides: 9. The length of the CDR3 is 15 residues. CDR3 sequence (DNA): TGCAGTGCTGACGCACAGGGGGCTTTAAACACTGAAGCTTTCTTT. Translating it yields CSADAQGALNTEAFF.

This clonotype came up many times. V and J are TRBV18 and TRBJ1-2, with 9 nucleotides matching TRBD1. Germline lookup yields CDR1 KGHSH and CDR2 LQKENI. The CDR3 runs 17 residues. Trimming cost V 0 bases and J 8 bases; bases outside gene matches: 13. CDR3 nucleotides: TGTGCCAGCTCACCACCGCGGGACAGGGCCGAGCTTGTAGGCTACACCTTC. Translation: CASSPPRDRAELVGYTF.

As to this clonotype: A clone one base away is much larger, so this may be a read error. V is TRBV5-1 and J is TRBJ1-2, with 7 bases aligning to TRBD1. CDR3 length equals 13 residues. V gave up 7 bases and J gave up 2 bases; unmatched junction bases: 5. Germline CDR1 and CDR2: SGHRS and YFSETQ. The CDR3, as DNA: TGCGCCAGCTCCGGACAGGCAAACTATGGCTACACCTTC. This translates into CASSGQANYGYTF.

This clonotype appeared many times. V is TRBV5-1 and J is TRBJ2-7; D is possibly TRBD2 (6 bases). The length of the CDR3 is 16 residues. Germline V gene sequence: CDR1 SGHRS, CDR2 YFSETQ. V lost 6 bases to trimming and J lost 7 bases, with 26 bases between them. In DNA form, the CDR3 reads TGCGCCAGCACTCTGGGATTCGGGAGCCGACATCGGGAGCAGTACTTC. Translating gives CASTLGFGSRHREQYF.

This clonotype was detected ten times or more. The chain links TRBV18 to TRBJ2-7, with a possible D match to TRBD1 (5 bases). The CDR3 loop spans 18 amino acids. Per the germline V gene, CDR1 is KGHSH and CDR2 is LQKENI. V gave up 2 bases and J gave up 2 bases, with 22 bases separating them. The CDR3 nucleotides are TGTGCCAGCTCACCAGATGTTCTAAGCTTGGGGCTCCCCTACGAGCAGTACTTC. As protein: CASSPDVLSLGLPYEQYF.